The 30 T cell receptor beta chains presented below share a single source sample, sequenced in a study of spatial heterogeneity in lung cancer (dated by TCRdb to the late 2010s). Library preparation employed 5' RACE. This sample was sequenced with a NextSeq 500. TCRdb reworked the public reads: Q25 trimming with fastp, MiXCR clone assembly, productive beta chains retained. CDR3 protein duplicates are merged, each entry listing the most common genes and DNA. The sample yields about 12,000 distinct CDR3 sequences; 6.2% were counted once. Of the sample, 9% to 12% is held by the ten largest clones. The sample's time point label is to be understood as: sample taken at primary tumor resection. Whole RNA extracted from tumor and nontumor lung tissue, or from cryopreserved PBMC samples, was used for TCR sequencing without cell sorting. The sequencing here drew on normal lung tissue next to the tumor, taken at surgery. The receptors shown here come from a male donor with early-stage non-small cell lung cancer.

A remark on this clonotype: The library was prepared for alpha chains; this beta chain is a stray read, so its frequency means little. The gene calls are TRBV6-5 and TRBJ1-5; 8 bases align to TRBD1. The CDR3 loop spans 17 amino acids. The germline CDR1 and CDR2 sequences are MNHEY and SVGAGI. J lost 6 bases, V lost 4 bases, and 14 bases had no gene match. The CDR3 DNA reads TGTGCCAGCAGTTCGAGGGGCAGGGGGCCCCGGGGTCAGCCCCAGCATTTT. Translating it yields CASSSRGRGPRGQPQHF.

This clonotype was observed many times. This beta chain turned up in a library designed for alpha chains; as an off-target read, its abundance says little. This chain connects TRBV28 to TRBJ1-2; perhaps TRBD1 as D (6 bases). Trimming cost V 5 bases and J 7 bases, with 20 bases left between them. The CDR3 is 15 amino acids. CDR1 and CDR2 (germline): MDHEN, SYDVKM. The CDR3 DNA reads as TGTGCCAGCAGTGGGCAGACAGGAATCGCCCCTGGCTACACCTTC. Translating gives CASSGQTGIAPGYTF.

With respect to this clonotype: This beta chain turned up in a library designed for alpha chains; as an off-target read, its abundance says little. The chain is built from TRBV4-2 and TRBJ2-1; 9 bases fit TRBD2. The V gene end was trimmed by 4 bases and the J gene end by 5 bases; junction bases not matched to a gene: 3. CDR1 and CDR2 from the germline V gene are LGHNA and YNFKEQ. The CDR3 is 14 residues long. The DNA for the CDR3 is TGTGCCAGCAGCCTGTCTAGCGGGAACAATGAGCAGTTCTTC. Translated, it gives CASSLSSGNNEQFF.

This clonotype occurred many times. Because this beta chain is a stray read in a library intended to capture alpha chains, its abundance should not be given much weight. This sequence joins TRBV29-1 and TRBJ2-2, with D uncertain. There are 12 residues in the CDR3. V lost 3 bases to trimming and J lost 5 bases, with 7 bases between them. Looked up from germline, CDR1 is SQVTM and CDR2 is ANQGSEA. CDR3 DNA sequence: TGCAGCGTTGATTCCCCTACCGGGGAGCTGTTTTTT. Translating it yields CSVDSPTGELFF.

Many counts were recorded for this clonotype. With the library built for alpha chains, this beta chain is off target and its frequency is not meaningful. CDR3 sequence reads: CAISTSGQSYEQYF. CDR3 nucleotide sequence: TGTGCCATCAGCACTAGCGGACAGTCCTACGAGCAGTACTTC. V gene TRBV10-3 combines with J gene TRBJ2-7; TRBD2 aligns across 8 bases. The CDR3 extends over 14 amino acids. The junction had 5 bases not matched to a gene; V was cut back by 6 bases and J by 1 base. In germline, CDR1 is ENHRY, CDR2 SYGVKD.

This clonotype has ten or more counts. This beta chain is an off-target read within a library intended for alpha chains, so its frequency means little. V is TRBV2 and J is TRBJ1-1, with 8 bases identical to TRBD1. V shed 8 bases and J 6 bases; nucleotides not matched to a gene: 11. CDR3 length: 14 amino acids. Germline V gene lookup returns CDR1 SNHLY and CDR2 FYNNEI. CDR3 protein: CASSTGQGAPEAFF. For the CDR3, the DNA is TGTGCCAGCTCCACGGGGCAGGGGGCGCCTGAAGCTTTCTTT.

Many counts were recorded for this clonotype. Being off target in a library aimed at alpha chains, this beta chain has a size of little meaning. This chain links TRBV6-4 with TRBJ1-2; 12 nucleotides agree with TRBD1. Germline CDR1 reads MRHNA; CDR2 reads SNTAGT. Trimming at V came to 6 bases and at J to 8 bases, leaving 7 bases not matched to a gene. The CDR3 runs 14 residues. This CDR3 reads CASSRGTGGIGYTF. CDR3 bases: TGTGCCAGCAGCCGTGGGACAGGGGGCATCGGCTACACCTTC.

Turning to this clonotype: The library was designed around alpha chains, so this beta chain is a stray read whose abundance carries little weight. In DNA, the CDR3 is TGTGCCAGCAGCGAAGGGGGCAGCGGCGAGCAGTACTTC. This encodes CASSEGGSGEQYF. The V call is TRBV7-9, the J call TRBJ2-7; 7 nucleotides match TRBD1. J was trimmed by 6 bases and V by 5 bases; bases with no gene match: 7. Per the germline V gene, CDR1 is SEHNR and CDR2 is FQNEAQ (reference sequence). This CDR3 comprises 13 residues.

This clonotype occurred many times. In a library made to pick up alpha chains, this beta chain is a stray read with a size that means little. V and J are TRBV7-9 and TRBJ2-3; D perhaps matches TRBD1 (5 bases). CDR3 length: 15 amino acids. Germline V gene data show CDR1 as SEHNR and CDR2 as FQNEAQ (reference sequence). V was clipped by 2 bases and J by 6 bases, with 15 bases between them. As DNA, the CDR3 is TGTGCCAGCAGCTTACTAGGGGAAGGGTTGGATACGCAGTATTTT. Translation gives CASSLLGEGLDTQYF.

This clonotype was counted many times. This beta chain was picked up by a library intended for alpha chains and is off target, so its count carries little meaning. This chain links TRBV5-1 with TRBJ2-4; D is ambiguous. The V gene's germline CDR1 is SGHRS and CDR2 YFSETQ. V shed 3 bases and J shed 6 bases, with 10 bases lying between them. The CDR3 has 13 amino acids. The CDR3: CASSSLPGNIQYF. In DNA form, the CDR3 reads TGCGCCAGCAGCTCGCTTCCGGGAAACATTCAGTACTTC.

This clonotype was counted at least ten times. This beta chain is a stray sequence in a library constructed for alpha chains; its clone size is not meaningful. The chain employs TRBV4-3 and TRBJ1-1; D gene uncertain. This CDR3 comprises 13 residues. V shed 4 bases and J shed 5 bases, with 11 bases lying between them. Germline CDR1 LGHNA, CDR2 YSLEER. The CDR3 DNA follows: TGCGCCAGCAGCCTGAGGCCGGATACTGAAGCTTTCTTT. It yields the protein CASSLRPDTEAFF.

This clonotype was detected many times. Within a library made for alpha chains, this beta chain is off target, and its count is uninformative. V and J are TRBV6-5 and TRBJ2-2; TRBD1 aligns across 9 bases. Germline CDR1 and CDR2: MNHEY and SVGAGI. CDR3 length: 17 amino acids. J was trimmed by 4 bases and V by 0 bases; bases with no gene match: 6. This CDR3 is CASSYSRDRGATGELFF. The CDR3, as DNA: TGTGCCAGCAGTTACTCTCGCGACAGGGGGGCCACCGGGGAGCTGTTTTTT.

In this sample, this clonotype turned up many times. The library was prepared for alpha chains; this beta chain is a stray read, so its frequency means little. V and J are TRBV20-1 and TRBJ2-1, with D possibly matching TRBD2 (6 bases). V lost 8 bases, J lost 0 bases, and 14 bases lay in between. Germline CDR1 DFQATT, CDR2 SNEGSKA (reference sequence). The CDR3 loop spans 14 amino acids. For the CDR3, the DNA is TGCAGTCCCGCTAGCGCAAGCTCCTACAATGAGCAGTTCTTC. It specifies CSPASASSYNEQFF.

Worth noting for this clonotype: This beta chain is a stray sequence in a library constructed for alpha chains; its clone size is not meaningful. J is TRBJ1-1 and V is TRBV5-6, with TRBD1 as a possible D gene (6 bases). The germline V gene encodes CDR1 SGHDT and CDR2 YYEEEE. CDR3 size: 14 residues. Trimming left V 4 bases short and J 6 bases short, with 16 bases between. The DNA for the CDR3 is TGTGCCAGCAGCATTTACCTTGGGGGGCCTGAAGCTTTCTTT. This codes for CASSIYLGGPEAFF.

Remarks on this clonotype: This beta chain slipped into a library made for alpha chains as a stray read, so its size is not meaningful. V usage is TRBV6-2 or TRBV6-3 and J usage is TRBJ2-5; maybe TRBD1 (6 bases). CDR1 is MNHEY, CDR2 SVGEGT, per germline. The CDR3 runs to 17 residues. Trimming took 6 bases from V and 1 from J, leaving 21 bases between them. The CDR3 loop reads CASSRWGRSGAQETQYF. The CDR3 bases are TGTGCCAGCAGCCGTTGGGGCAGGTCAGGGGCCCAAGAGACCCAGTACTTC.

Ten or more counts support this clonotype. This beta chain lies outside the target of a library built for alpha chains; its clone size means little. The V and J genes are TRBV28 and TRBJ2-2; D gene uncertain. Between the trimmed V and J ends, which lost 10 bases and 1 base, there was a span of 16 bases. The CDR3 has 15 residues. From germline, CDR1 is MDHEN and CDR2 SYDVKM. The CDR3 spells CATQPTAGNTGELFF. Here the CDR3 DNA reads TGTGCCACCCAACCGACCGCTGGGAACACCGGGGAGCTGTTTTTT.

This clonotype was seen at least ten times. The library was built for alpha chains, so this beta chain is an off-target read and its size means little. Here the CDR3 DNA reads TGTGCCTGGAGTTATCTGGGTCGTGGCTACACCTTC. Translated, it gives CAWSYLGRGYTF. The rearrangement joins TRBV30 to TRBJ1-2; D is unclear. Trimming pared 2 bases from V and 7 bases from J, leaving 11 bases between. The germline V gene encodes CDR1 GTSNPN and CDR2 SVGIG (reference sequence). The CDR3 loop spans 12 amino acids.

This clonotype was detected ten times or more. With the library built for alpha chains, this beta chain is off target and its frequency is not meaningful. The V call is TRBV27, the J call TRBJ1-4; D might be TRBD1 (5 bases). The ends were cut back, 5 bases at V and 5 bases at J, with 15 bases in the middle. Germline lookup yields CDR1 MNHEY and CDR2 SMNVEV (reference sequence). CDR3 length: 15 amino acids. CDR3 loop: CASSDPAAGNEKLFF. The CDR3 nucleotides read TGTGCCAGCAGTGATCCCGCCGCAGGGAATGAAAAACTGTTTTTT. Complete variable domain (other parts from reference TRBV27 and TRBJ1-4): EAQVTQNPRYLITVTGKKLTVTCSQNMNHEYMSWYRQDPGLGLRQIYYSMNVEVTDKGDVPEGYKVSRKEKRNFPLILESPSPNQTSLYFCASSDPAAGNEKLFFGSGTQLSVL.

This clonotype was detected a few times. As an off-target read in a library built for alpha chains, this beta chain has a frequency of little significance. The chain employs TRBV6-6 and TRBJ2-7; D is unresolved. Germline-derived CDR1 and CDR2 are MNHNY and SVGAGI (reference sequence). V shed 0 bases and J shed 5 bases, with 5 bases lying between them. The CDR3 contains 12 residues. CDR3 residues: CASSYSSDEQYF. The CDR3 DNA sequence: TGTGCCAGCAGTTACTCAAGCGACGAGCAGTACTTC.

This clonotype was found many times. The library was prepared for alpha chains; this beta chain is a stray read, so its frequency means little. The chain uses TRBV19 and TRBJ2-1, with 11 bases identical to TRBD2. V lost 7 bases, J lost 10 bases, and 12 bases stayed unmatched. The CDR3 has 15 residues. CDR1 is LNHDA and CDR2 is SQIVND in the germline V gene (reference sequence). CDR3 nucleotides: TGTGCCAGTACCTTAACCTTAGCGGGAGGGGGGGAGCAGTTCTTC. Protein sequence: CASTLTLAGGGEQFF.

This clonotype showed up many times. Because this beta chain is a stray read in a library intended to capture alpha chains, its abundance should not be given much weight. The chain's CDR3 is CASSIGTASVGYTF. The CDR3 nucleotides are TGTGCCAGTAGTATAGGAACCGCCAGTGTAGGCTACACCTTC. The chain uses TRBV19 and TRBJ1-2; D is uncertain. Between the trimmed V and J ends, which lost 1 base and 8 bases, there was a span of 14 bases. Germline V gives CDR1 LNHDA, CDR2 SQIVND (reference sequence). The CDR3 has 14 amino acids.

This clonotype was detected many times. With the library built for alpha chains, this beta chain is off target and its frequency is not meaningful. This sequence joins TRBV4-3 and TRBJ1-2; D might be TRBD1 (5 bases). The CDR3 sequence is 17 residues long. V dropped 0 bases and J dropped 4 bases, with 18 bases sitting between them. Germline V gene lookup returns CDR1 LGHNA and CDR2 YSLEER. The CDR3 region has the DNA TGCGCCAGCAGCCAAGAAAGCGACAGTGGGCTGCCCTATGGCTACACCTTC. Protein product: CASSQESDSGLPYGYTF.

This clonotype has a count of ten or more. With the library built for alpha chains, this beta chain is off target and its frequency is not meaningful. The rearrangement uses TRBV27 and TRBJ2-1, with a weak D call TRBD2 (5 bases). CDR3 size: 14 residues. V was shortened by 5 bases and J by 3 bases, with 11 bases between the two germline ends. Per the germline V gene, CDR1 is MNHEY and CDR2 is SMNVEV (reference sequence). The CDR3 DNA sequence: TGTGCCAGCAGTGCCAGCGGACTCTACAATGAGCAGTTCTTC. Encoded protein: CASSASGLYNEQFF.

A few counts support this clonotype. In a library made to pick up alpha chains, this beta chain is a stray read with a size that means little. The chain carries TRBV6-6 and TRBJ2-3, with TRBD1 as a possible D gene (5 bases). The CDR3 spans 16 residues. The germline V gene has CDR1 MNHNY and CDR2 SVGAGI (reference sequence). Trimming removed 7 bases from V and 4 bases from J, with 21 bases in between. The CDR3 nucleotides are TGTGCCAGCACTCCCCGGACGCAGGGTGTCGCAGATACGCAGTATTTT. It specifies CASTPRTQGVADTQYF.

As for this clonotype: Found in a library prepared for alpha chains, this beta chain is an off-target read, and its abundance has little meaning. The rearrangement uses TRBV3-1 and TRBJ2-4, with D perhaps matching TRBD1 (5 bases). Per germline, CDR1 LGHDT and CDR2 YNNKEL (reference sequence). The CDR3 is 14 amino acids. V was cut by 0 bases and J by 6 bases, with 9 bases left in between. CDR3 amino acids: CASSQDLRGNIQYF. CDR3 DNA sequence: TGTGCCAGCAGCCAAGATTTAAGGGGAAACATTCAGTACTTC.

This clonotype came up many times. The library was built for alpha chains, so this beta chain is an off-target read and its size means little. The chain joins TRBV7-2 to TRBJ2-7; 7 positions match TRBD2. This CDR3 comprises 15 residues. Germline CDR1 SGHTA, CDR2 FQGNSA. Trimming removed 0 bases from V and 4 bases from J; junction bases left unmatched: 6. CDR3: CASSLAGRAGYEQYF. In nucleotides, the CDR3 is TGTGCCAGCAGCTTAGCGGGCAGAGCGGGGTACGAGCAGTACTTC.

Many counts were recorded for this clonotype. The library was prepared for alpha chains; this beta chain is a stray read, so its frequency means little. The chain carries TRBV6-5 and TRBJ2-2, with D unresolved. The germline CDR1 and CDR2 sequences are MNHEY and SVGAGI. The CDR3 is 17 residues long. Deletions cut 0 bases from V and 6 bases from J, with 17 bases between. The CDR3 is CASSYSLALPSAGELFF. The CDR3 DNA sequence: TGTGCCAGCAGTTACTCGTTGGCCCTCCCTTCGGCCGGGGAGCTGTTTTTT.

This clonotype is medium-sized. Within a library made for alpha chains, this beta chain is off target, and its count is uninformative. DNA of the CDR3: TGCGCCAGCAGCCAATTACCCTCGGACAGAAGTAATGGCTACACCTTC. This gives the protein CASSQLPSDRSNGYTF. The chain recombines TRBV4-1 with TRBJ1-2; D is perhaps TRBD1 (6 bases). The germline V gene encodes CDR1 MGHRA and CDR2 YSYEKL. CDR3 length: 16 amino acids. V was pared by 2 bases and J by 6 bases, with 19 bases between.

This clonotype is judged medium-sized. This beta chain is a stray read from a library made for alpha chains; its abundance is not meaningful. The chain joins TRBV20-1 to TRBJ1-1, with 7 bases identical to TRBD1. The germline V gene has CDR1 DFQATT and CDR2 SNEGSKA (reference sequence). V lost 2 bases and J lost 4; bases outside the gene matches: 7. The CDR3 runs 14 residues. CDR3 coding DNA: TGCAGTGCTAGATTGACAGGGAGAGTCACTGAAGCTTTCTTT. Translated: CSARLTGRVTEAFF.

This clonotype occurred many times. Because the library targeted alpha chains, this beta chain is an off-target read whose size means little. This chain joins TRBV20-1 and TRBJ1-2; D remains unclear. The V gene lost 6 bases and the J gene lost 3 bases, with 8 bases spanning the gap. The germline CDR1 and CDR2 sequences are DFQATT and SNEGSKA (reference sequence). The CDR3 spans 11 residues. In nucleotides, the CDR3 is TGCAGTGCCCCCCTTGACTATGGCTACACCTTC. This gives the protein CSAPLDYGYTF.